These T cell receptor beta chains were read from a single sample in a study of blood T cell repertoires in COVID-19. Only in-frame clones appear in the TCRdb table, and some are missing; sequencing was by immunoSEQ multiplex PCR. This sample has about 100,000 clones, with around nine tenths found just once. Source material: peripheral blood. The receptors shown here come from a man older than 75 with acute or convalescent COVID-19. CDR3s include the opening cysteine and the closing phenylalanine or tryptophan. Fields, in order: D gene, V gene, clone size, J gene, CDR3 protein, CDR3 DNA. A D gene is named only where the DNA matches it firmly. Expanded clones are given a class, and other clones once, few, many or no size at all.

TRBD1	TRBV7-9	-	TRBJ1-6	CASSTPGQGAESPLHF	TGTGCCAGCAGCACCCCGGGACAGGGGGCGGAATCACCCCTCCACTTT
-	TRBV7-8	-	TRBJ1-3	CASSLRGSGNTIYF	TGTGCCAGCAGCTTACGGGGTTCGGGAAACACCATATATTTT
TRBD2	TRBV3-1/TRBV3-2	-	TRBJ2-7	CASSQDRGLAGHYEQYF	TGTGCCAGCAGCCAAGATCGAGGCCTAGCGGGTCATTACGAGCAGTACTTC
TRBD2	TRBV5-1	-	TRBJ2-1	CASSTGLAGGMGNEQFF	TGCGCCAGCAGCACGGGACTAGCGGGAGGGATGGGCAATGAGCAGTTCTTC
TRBD2	TRBV6-2/TRBV6-3	-	TRBJ2-2	CASSYSQRERAGELFF	TGTGCCAGCAGTTACTCCCAGCGGGAGAGGGCCGGGGAGCTGTTTTTT
TRBD1	TRBV6-2/TRBV6-3	-	TRBJ2-4	CASSYRDRDIQYF	TGTGCCAGCAGTTACCGGGACAGGGACATTCAGTACTTC
-	TRBV7-2	-	TRBJ2-7	CASSLGTGAYEQYF	TGTGCCAGCAGCTTAGGGACCGGGGCCTACGAGCAGTACTTC
TRBD2	TRBV3-1/TRBV3-2	-	TRBJ2-1	CASSYGTSGSYNEQFF	TGTGCCAGCAGCTATGGGACTAGCGGGTCCTACAATGAGCAGTTCTTC
TRBD1	TRBV9	once	TRBJ2-5	CASSSTGTGGVETQYF	TGTGCCAGCAGCTCCACCGGGACAGGGGGCGTGGAGACCCAGTACTTC
-	TRBV5-1	once	TRBJ2-2	CASSFGAANTGELFF	TGCGCCAGCAGCTTTGGCGCGGCGAACACCGGGGAGCTGTTTTTT
-	TRBV24-1	once	TRBJ1-1	CATSKGQNTEAFF	TGTGCCACCAGTAAGGGACAGAACACTGAAGCTTTCTTT
-	TRBV28	-	TRBJ1-2	CASSLTADDGYTF	TGTGCCAGCAGTCTTACAGCGGACGATGGCTACACCTTC
TRBD1	TRBV6-5	few	TRBJ1-2	CASSYRWDRYGYTF	TGTGCCAGCAGTTACCGCTGGGACAGATATGGCTACACCTTC
-	TRBV27	-	TRBJ1-1	CASSLDRNTEAFF	TGTGCCAGCAGCCTCGACAGAAACACTGAAGCTTTCTTT
TRBD2	TRBV7-2	-	TRBJ2-2	CASSLAAGVVAGELFF	TGTGCCAGCAGCTTAGCGGCGGGAGTAGTTGCCGGGGAGCTGTTTTTT
-	TRBV15	-	TRBJ2-5	CATSRRNQETQYF	TGTGCCACCTCGAGGAGGAATCAAGAGACCCAGTACTTC
-	TRBV24-1	few	TRBJ1-3	CATSDPRPGAGNTIYF	TGTGCCACCAGTGACCCGAGACCGGGAGCTGGAAACACCATATATTTT
-	TRBV6-5	-	TRBJ1-5	CALGGLGNQPQHF	TGTGCCCTAGGGGGTCTGGGTAATCAGCCCCAGCATTTT
-	TRBV6-5	-	TRBJ1-1	CASSYSGGTEAFF	TGTGCCAGCAGTTACTCCGGCGGGACTGAAGCTTTCTTT
-	TRBV6-5	once	TRBJ2-1	CASMAGDYNEQFF	TGTGCCAGCATGGCAGGGGACTACAATGAGCAGTTCTTC
-	TRBV24-1	-	TRBJ1-2	CATQDSNYGYTF	TGTGCCACCCAGGACAGCAACTATGGCTACACCTTC
TRBD2	TRBV27	-	TRBJ2-3	CASHGGYLGDTQYF	TGTGCCAGTCACGGGGGGTATTTAGGAGATACGCAGTATTTT
-	TRBV18	-	TRBJ1-5	CASSPLGGIQPQHF	TGTGCCAGCTCACCACTCGGGGGAATCCAGCCCCAGCATTTT
-	TRBV7-8	-	TRBJ2-2	CASSAQDHTGELFF	TGTGCCAGCAGCGCACAGGATCACACCGGGGAGCTGTTTTTT
TRBD2	TRBV13	-	TRBJ2-1	CASSSSRPSPGGRPNNEQFF	TGTGCCAGCAGCTCCTCACGCCCGTCCCCCGGCGGGAGACCAAACAATGAGCAGTTCTTC
TRBD1	TRBV7-2	-	TRBJ2-2	CASSSKPGQTNTGELFF	TGTGCCAGCAGCTCTAAACCGGGACAGACGAACACCGGGGAGCTGTTTTTT
TRBD1	TRBV29-1	few	TRBJ1-1	CSARTGGDTEAFF	TGCAGCGCAAGGACAGGGGGAGACACTGAAGCTTTCTTT
-	TRBV9	-	TRBJ2-3	CASSVGRDTDTQYF	TGTGCCAGCAGCGTAGGGCGGGATACAGATACGCAGTATTTT
-	TRBV12-3/TRBV12-4	-	TRBJ1-2	CASSRTYGYTF	TGTGCCAGCAGTCGTACTTATGGCTACACCTTC
-	TRBV7-9	-	TRBJ2-2	CASSLEGAVRGVTGELFF	TGTGCCAGCAGCTTAGAAGGGGCGGTCAGGGGAGTCACCGGGGAGCTGTTTTTT
-	TRBV2	-	TRBJ1-1	CASRYDSNTEAFF	TGTGCCAGCAGATACGACAGTAACACTGAAGCTTTCTTT
-	TRBV19	once	TRBJ1-5	CASSTDRSQPQHF	TGTGCCAGTAGTACCGACAGAAGTCAGCCCCAGCATTTT
-	TRBV19	-	TRBJ2-6	CASSIGLAPGANVLTF	TGTGCCAGTAGTATAGGGCTAGCTCCTGGGGCCAACGTCCTGACTTTC
-	TRBV12-3/TRBV12-4	-	TRBJ2-5	CASSLQGETQYF	TGTGCCAGCAGTTTGCAGGGAGAGACCCAGTACTTC
TRBD1	TRBV5-8	-	TRBJ2-5	CASSFQGALRETQYF	TGTGCCAGCAGCTTTCAGGGGGCTCTAAGGGAGACCCAGTACTTC
-	TRBV7-2	-	TRBJ2-5	CASSLARSYQETQYF	TGTGCCAGCAGCTTAGCCAGGTCATACCAAGAGACCCAGTACTTC
-	TRBV6-6	-	TRBJ2-1	CAAGPAPDNEQFF	TGTGCCGCGGGGCCAGCACCTGACAATGAGCAGTTCTTC
-	TRBV24-1	-	TRBJ2-3	CATSDFRGIPDTQYF	TGTGCCACCAGTGATTTTAGGGGTATACCAGATACGCAGTATTTT
-	TRBV7-8	-	TRBJ2-5	CASSFATGQLQETQYF	TGTGCCAGCAGCTTCGCGACGGGACAACTCCAAGAGACCCAGTACTTC
TRBD2	TRBV6-6	-	TRBJ2-7	CASSRSPGTSGTYSPYEQYF	TGTGCCAGCAGCCGGTCCCCCGGGACTAGCGGGACCTACTCCCCCTACGAGCAGTACTTC
TRBD1	TRBV2	-	TRBJ2-3	CASTGTGGNTQYF	TGTGCCAGCACCGGGACAGGGGGTAATACGCAGTATTTT
-	TRBV27	-	TRBJ1-5	CASSRDSHSNQPQHF	TGTGCCAGCAGTCGAGACAGTCATAGCAATCAGCCCCAGCATTTT
TRBD1	TRBV2	-	TRBJ1-4	CASRTGQGAVSANEKLFF	TGTGCCAGCAGGACGGGACAGGGGGCTGTTTCCGCTAATGAAAAACTGTTTTTT
-	TRBV5-6	once	TRBJ2-1	CASSFRLNEQFF	TGTGCCAGCAGCTTTCGTCTAAATGAGCAGTTCTTC
-	TRBV27	-	TRBJ2-7	CASGRPGLQGYEQYF	TGTGCCAGCGGCCGACCGGGACTCCAAGGCTACGAGCAGTACTTC
TRBD1	TRBV28	-	TRBJ1-2	CASSLSGTASLYGYTF	TGTGCCAGCAGTCTCTCCGGGACAGCTTCCCTCTATGGCTACACCTTC
TRBD1	TRBV7-2	-	TRBJ1-2	CASSAPQGGGYTF	TGTGCCAGCAGCGCCCCACAGGGGGGAGGCTACACCTTC
TRBD2	TRBV4-3	once	TRBJ2-3	CASSQDAGRASYTQYF	TGCGCCAGCAGCCAAGATGCCGGGAGGGCCTCTTATACGCAGTATTTT
-	TRBV19	few	TRBJ1-6	CASSIDRNNSPLHF	TGTGCCAGTAGTATTGACAGGAACAATTCACCCCTCCACTTT
TRBD2	TRBV9	-	TRBJ2-3	CASSGTSGRADTQYF	TGTGCCAGCAGTGGGACTAGCGGGAGAGCAGATACGCAGTATTTT
-	TRBV7-2	-	TRBJ2-6	CASSFKGAGANVLTF	TGTGCCAGCAGCTTTAAGGGAGCTGGGGCCAACGTCCTGACTTTC
TRBD1	TRBV2	few	TRBJ1-2	CASSVSPPTGDGRGYTF	TGTGCCAGCAGCGTTTCCCCACCGACAGGGGATGGGCGCGGCTACACCTTC
TRBD1	TRBV7-2	-	TRBJ2-1	CASSLGTGVREQFF	TGTGCCAGCAGCTTAGGGACAGGGGTCCGGGAGCAGTTCTTC
TRBD1	TRBV24-1	-	TRBJ1-4	CATSEAGQPEKLFF	TGTGCCACCAGTGAGGCGGGACAGCCTGAAAAACTGTTTTTT
-	TRBV30	-	TRBJ1-3	CAWSEGGRLDTIYF	TGTGCCTGGAGCGAAGGAGGGCGGCTGGACACCATATATTTT
TRBD1	TRBV9	-	TRBJ2-5	CASSAQPGTVQETQYF	TGTGCCAGCAGCGCCCAACCCGGGACAGTCCAAGAGACCCAGTACTTC
TRBD1	TRBV29-1	-	TRBJ1-1	CSVGQGRGGAEAFF	TGCAGCGTGGGACAGGGCCGCGGGGGGGCTGAAGCTTTCTTT